This T cell receptor (beta chain) was profiled in a study of blood T cell repertoires in COVID-19. Background on the study: The United States, Italy and Spain provided the acute and convalescent COVID-19 samples.

Sequencing was performed with immunoSEQ multiplex PCR; in TCRdb, only in-frame clones are kept and a portion is missing. The table records roughly 260,000 clones, over 75% of them present only once. Germline V gene lookup returns CDR1 MNHEY and CDR2 SVGEGT. The ends were cut back, 3 bases at V and 4 bases at J, with 16 bases in the middle. The CDR3 contains 15 residues. The chain carries TRBV6-2 or TRBV6-3 and TRBJ2-7; a possible D gene is TRBD1 (6 bases). Sequencing input: peripheral blood. The clonotype was recovered from a middle-aged woman who had recovered from COVID-19. The CDR3 sequence: CASSYPPSRGYEQYF. The CDR3 coding sequence is TGTGCCAGCAGTTATCCCCCTTCCAGGGGATACGAGCAGTACTTC.